The next 6 T cell receptor beta chains were all read from a single sample in a study of immune heterogeneity within non-small cell lung tumors. Template came from bulk tumor genomic DNA, at roughly 600 ng per sample. Several widely spaced biopsies per primary tumor were taken during surgery. Patients underwent curative surgery for untreated, newly diagnosed non-small cell lung cancer. Multiplex PCR amplified TCR beta CDR3 with 32 V and 13 J primers. MiXCR, applied by TCRdb to the multiplex PCR reads, yields one record per CDR3 protein. This sample yields 10,000 to 15,000 distinct CDR3 sequences, of which under 25% are seen a single time; 4.6% belongs to the top ten. Sequenced: lung tumor tissue. The source is a man aged 55 to 70 with non-small cell lung cancer.

This clonotype was recorded a few times. The J gene is TRBJ1-1, the V gene TRBV7-3; no clear D gene. Germline lookup yields CDR1 SGHTA and CDR2 FQGTGA. The CDR3 is 14 residues long. V lost 1 base, J lost 6 bases, and 12 bases lay in between. The CDR3: CASSLRRESSEAFF. In DNA form, the CDR3 reads TGTGCCAGCAGCTTAAGGCGAGAGAGTTCTGAAGCTTTCTTT.

The rearrangement joins TRBV11-2 to TRBJ1-4; 8 nucleotides align to TRBD1. Looked up from germline, CDR1 is SGHAT and CDR2 is FQNNGV. The CDR3 is 16 residues long. V was clipped by 2 bases and J by 7 bases; unmatched bases: 9. CDR3 residues: CASSLKPQGAGEKLFF. CDR3 in DNA: TGTGCCAGCAGCTTAAAACCCCAGGGGGCAGGTGAAAAACTGTTTTTT.

In the case of this clonotype: This may arise from a read error, as a much more abundant clone is one base away. The chain couples TRBV27 to TRBJ1-1; TRBD1 is a possible D gene (6 bases). This CDR3 is 15 amino acids long. The germline gives CDR1 MNHEY, CDR2 SMNVEV (reference sequence). The CDR3 region has the DNA TGTGCCAGCAGTTTCTCCAGGGGTGGGAACACTGAATCTTTCTTT. Translating it yields CASSFSRGGNTESFF.

In its sample, this clonotype is medium-sized. The V call is TRBV12-3 or TRBV12-4, the J call TRBJ1-1, with D perhaps matching TRBD1 (5 bases). The CDR3 extends over 14 amino acids. V lost 7 bases and J lost 4, with 16 bases in between. CDR3: CASIKEGFSTEAFF. The CDR3 DNA reads TGTGCCAGCATCAAGGAGGGGTTCTCCACTGAAGCTTTCTTT.

This sequence joins TRBV12-3 or TRBV12-4 and TRBJ2-5; D is undetermined. V dropped 5 bases and J dropped 2 bases, with 9 bases sitting between them. The CDR3 contains 13 residues. The CDR3 DNA is TGTGCCAGCAGTCCAGACATACAAGAGACCCAGTACTTC. Translated, it gives CASSPDIQETQYF.

This chain uses TRBV18 with TRBJ1-1; 7 bases align to TRBD1. Germline lookup yields CDR1 KGHSH and CDR2 LQKENI. The trim removed 2 bases at V and 5 bases at J, leaving 11 bases unmatched. The CDR3 has 16 residues. The CDR3 here is CASSPRSGQGGTEAFF. The CDR3 region has the DNA TGTGCCAGCTCACCAAGATCAGGGCAGGGGGGAACTGAAGCTTTCTTT.